A single sample is the source of the 5 T cell receptor beta chains below, sequenced in a study of regulatory T cells in long-lasting Graves disease. As for time point: newly diagnosed GD, antithyroid drugs for less than 3 months. TCR sequences were obtained from RNA taken from PBMCs. The TCR beta library used iRepertoire HTBI primers with Arm-PCR amplification of CDR3. From the multiplex PCR reads, TCRdb called clonotypes with MiXCR, one entry per CDR3 protein. Among around 460,000 distinct CDR3 sequences listed, 12% to 15% were seen once. These data were also reused for a study on T cells in Graves' hyperthyroidism and ophthalmopathy.

Sample: peripheral blood mononuclear cells (PBMCs), taken at new diagnosis, from a patient treated with antithyroid drugs. The receptors originated from a woman aged 45-59 years with Graves disease.

This clonotype was detected many times. This chain links TRBV5-5 with TRBJ1-1, with D possibly TRBD1 on 5 matching bases. Germline CDR1 SGHKS, CDR2 YYEKEE (reference sequence). Trimming took 0 bases from V and 5 from J, leaving 14 bases between them. The CDR3 sequence is 15 residues long. DNA of the CDR3: TGTGCCAGCAGCTTGGCTGGGGCCGAGGGTACTGAAGCTTTCTTT. It specifies CASSLAGAEGTEAFF. Full variable domain (missing parts from reference TRBV5-5 and TRBJ1-1): DAGVTQSPTHLIKTRGQQVTLRCSPISGHKSVSWYQQVLGQGPQFIFQYYEKEERGRGNFPDRFSARQFPNYSSELNVNALLLGDSALYLCASSLAGAEGTEAFFGQGTRLTVV.

The table lists this clonotype with a few counts. The V gene is TRBV12-3 or TRBV12-4, the J gene TRBJ1-1, with no clear D. Trimming took 2 bases from V and 6 from J, leaving 7 bases between them. This CDR3 is built from 12 residues. CDR3 in DNA: TGTGCCAGCAGTTTAATGAGCCCTGAAGCTTTCTTT. Amino acid sequence: CASSLMSPEAFF.

The chain links TRBV28 to TRBJ2-3; TRBD2 matches 8 bases. CDR1 is MDHEN, CDR2 SYDVKM, per germline. The CDR3 consists of 15 residues. V lost 4 bases to trimming and J lost 2 bases; unmatched junction nucleotides: 5. CDR3 residues: CASSSSGPYTDTQYF. CDR3 nucleotide sequence: TGTGCCAGCAGTTCTAGCGGGCCCTACACAGATACGCAGTATTTT.

Many counts were recorded for this clonotype. J is TRBJ1-5 and V is TRBV20-1, with D tentatively TRBD1 (6 bases). Trimming took off 6 bases at V and 2 bases at J, with 17 bases between the two ends. The CDR3 length is 15 residues. Germline lookup yields CDR1 DFQATT and CDR2 SNEGSKA (reference sequence). CDR3 residues: CSASKGGIGNQPQHF. In nucleotides, the CDR3 is TGCAGTGCCTCAAAAGGGGGGATCGGCAATCAGCCCCAGCATTTT.

With respect to this clonotype: A much bigger clone sits one base away, suggesting this may be a read error. The V and J genes are TRBV3-1 and TRBJ2-5, with TRBD2 matching over 9 bases. CDR1 is LGHDT and CDR2 is YNNKEL in the germline V gene (reference sequence). The CDR3 is made up of 15 amino acids. Losses at the gene ends were 4 bases for V and 11 bases for J; bases not matched to a gene: 14. The CDR3 DNA sequence: TGTGCCAGCAGCCGAGTGGTAGCGGGAGTTTATGAGCAGTACTTC. Its translation: CASSRVVAGVYEQYF.